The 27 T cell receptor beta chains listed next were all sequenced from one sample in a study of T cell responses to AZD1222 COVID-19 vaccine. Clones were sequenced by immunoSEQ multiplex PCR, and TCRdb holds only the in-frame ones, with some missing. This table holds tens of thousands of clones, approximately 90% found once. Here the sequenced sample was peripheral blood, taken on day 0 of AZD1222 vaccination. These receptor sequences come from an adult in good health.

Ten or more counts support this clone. DNA of the CDR3: TGTGCCAGCCAGGCCGGGACAGCCTACGAGCAGTACTTC. Translated: CASQAGTAYEQYF. The chain links TRBV2 to TRBJ2-7; 7 nucleotides match TRBD1. Germline V gives CDR1 SNHLY, CDR2 FYNNEI. V dropped 8 bases and J dropped 2; count of bases not matched to a gene: 6. The CDR3 sequence is 13 residues long.

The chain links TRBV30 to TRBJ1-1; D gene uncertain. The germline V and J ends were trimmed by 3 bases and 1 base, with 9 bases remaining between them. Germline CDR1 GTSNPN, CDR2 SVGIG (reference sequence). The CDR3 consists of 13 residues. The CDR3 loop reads CAWRKGPNTEAFF. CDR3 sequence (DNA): TGTGCCTGGAGGAAAGGACCGAACACTGAAGCTTTCTTT.

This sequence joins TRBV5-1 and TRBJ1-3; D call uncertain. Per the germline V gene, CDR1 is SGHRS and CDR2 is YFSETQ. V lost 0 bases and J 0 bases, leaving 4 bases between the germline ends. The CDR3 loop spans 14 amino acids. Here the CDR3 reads CASSLGLSGNTIYF. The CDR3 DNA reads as TGCGCCAGCAGCTTGGGCCTCTCTGGAAACACCATATATTTT.

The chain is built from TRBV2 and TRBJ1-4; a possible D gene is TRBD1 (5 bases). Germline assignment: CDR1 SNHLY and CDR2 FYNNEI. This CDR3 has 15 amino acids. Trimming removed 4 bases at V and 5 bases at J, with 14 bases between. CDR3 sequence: CASSVGDALNEKLFF. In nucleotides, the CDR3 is TGTGCCAGCAGTGTGGGGGACGCCCTAAATGAAAAACTGTTTTTT.

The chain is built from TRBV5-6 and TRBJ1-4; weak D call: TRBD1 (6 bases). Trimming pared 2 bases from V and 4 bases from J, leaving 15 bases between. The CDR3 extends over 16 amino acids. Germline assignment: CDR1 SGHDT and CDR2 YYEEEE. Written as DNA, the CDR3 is TGTGCCAGCAGCTTAGGCGGGACAAATGGTAATGAAAAACTGTTTTTT. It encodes CASSLGGTNGNEKLFF.

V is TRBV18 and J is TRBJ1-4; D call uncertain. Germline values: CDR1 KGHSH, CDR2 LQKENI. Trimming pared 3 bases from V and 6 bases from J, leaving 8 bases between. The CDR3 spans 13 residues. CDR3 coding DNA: TGTGCCAGCTCACCTCGTAGAGATGAAAAACTGTTTTTT. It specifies CASSPRRDEKLFF.

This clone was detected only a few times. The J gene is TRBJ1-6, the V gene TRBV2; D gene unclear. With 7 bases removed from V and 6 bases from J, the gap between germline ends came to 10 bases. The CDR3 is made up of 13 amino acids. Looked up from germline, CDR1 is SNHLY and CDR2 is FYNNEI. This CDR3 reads CASKSDPNSPLHF. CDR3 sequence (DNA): TGTGCCAGCAAATCGGACCCTAATTCACCCCTCCACTTT.

This chain's CDR3 is CASSYQLAGNEQFF. CDR3 bases: TGTGCCAGCAGTTACCAACTAGCGGGGAATGAGCAGTTCTTC. J is TRBJ2-1 and V is TRBV6-5; the match to TRBD2 covers 10 bases. V was clipped by 2 bases and J by 7 bases; unmatched bases: 2. Germline V gives CDR1 MNHEY, CDR2 SVGAGI. CDR3 length equals 14 residues.

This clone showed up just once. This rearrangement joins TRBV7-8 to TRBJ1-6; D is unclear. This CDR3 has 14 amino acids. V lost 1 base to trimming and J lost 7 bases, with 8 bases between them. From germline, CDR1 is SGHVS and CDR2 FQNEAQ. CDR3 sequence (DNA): TGTGCCAGCAGCTTAGGCAGCCTAAATTCACCCCTCCACTTT. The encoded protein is CASSLGSLNSPLHF.

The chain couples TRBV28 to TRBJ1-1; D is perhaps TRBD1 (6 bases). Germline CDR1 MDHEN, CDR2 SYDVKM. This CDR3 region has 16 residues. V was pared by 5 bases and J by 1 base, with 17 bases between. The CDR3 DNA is TGTGCCAGCAGTCGTCCGCTGGGGGGGGCGAACACTGAAGCTTTCTTT. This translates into CASSRPLGGANTEAFF.

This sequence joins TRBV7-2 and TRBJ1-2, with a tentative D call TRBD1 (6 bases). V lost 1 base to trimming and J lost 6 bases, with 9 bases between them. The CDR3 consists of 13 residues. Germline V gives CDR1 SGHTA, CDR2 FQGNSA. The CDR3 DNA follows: TGTGCCAGCAGCTTAGTCACAGGGCATGGCTACACCTTC. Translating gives CASSLVTGHGYTF.

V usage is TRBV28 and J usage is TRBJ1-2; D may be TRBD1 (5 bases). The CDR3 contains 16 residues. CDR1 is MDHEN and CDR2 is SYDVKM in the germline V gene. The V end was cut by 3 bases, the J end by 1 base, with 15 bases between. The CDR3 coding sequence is TGTGCCAGCAGTTTGGACATAACAAAATATAACTATGGCTACACCTTC. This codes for CASSLDITKYNYGYTF.

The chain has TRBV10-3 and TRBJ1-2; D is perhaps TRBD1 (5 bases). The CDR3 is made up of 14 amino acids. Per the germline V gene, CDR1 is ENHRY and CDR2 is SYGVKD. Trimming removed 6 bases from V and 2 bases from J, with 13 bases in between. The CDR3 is CAISGGVANYGYTF. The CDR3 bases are TGTGCCATCAGCGGAGGGGTGGCGAACTATGGCTACACCTTC.

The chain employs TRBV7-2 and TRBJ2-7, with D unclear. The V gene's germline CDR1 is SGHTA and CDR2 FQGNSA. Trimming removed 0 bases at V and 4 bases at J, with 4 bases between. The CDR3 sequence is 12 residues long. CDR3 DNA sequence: TGTGCCAGCAGCTTAGCGCCATACGAGCAGTACTTC. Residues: CASSLAPYEQYF.

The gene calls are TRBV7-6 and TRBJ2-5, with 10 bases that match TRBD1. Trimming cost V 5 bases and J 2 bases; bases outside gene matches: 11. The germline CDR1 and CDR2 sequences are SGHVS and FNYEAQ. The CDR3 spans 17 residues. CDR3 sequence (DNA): TGTGCCAGCAGCCTCAGGGCGGGGGGACAGGGGCAAGAGACCCAGTACTTC. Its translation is CASSLRAGGQGQETQYF.

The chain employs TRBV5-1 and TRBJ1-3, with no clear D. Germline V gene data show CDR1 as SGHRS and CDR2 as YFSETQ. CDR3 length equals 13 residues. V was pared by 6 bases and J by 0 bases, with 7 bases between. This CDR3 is CASKDSSGNTIYF. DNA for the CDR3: TGCGCCAGCAAGGACTCCTCTGGAAACACCATATATTTT.

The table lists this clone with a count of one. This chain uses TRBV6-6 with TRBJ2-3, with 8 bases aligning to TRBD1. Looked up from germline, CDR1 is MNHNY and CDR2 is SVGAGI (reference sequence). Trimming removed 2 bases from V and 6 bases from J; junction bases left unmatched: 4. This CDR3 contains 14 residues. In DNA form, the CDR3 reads TGTGCCAGCAGTTACAAGGACAGGGAGGATACGCAGTATTTT. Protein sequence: CASSYKDREDTQYF.

DNA for the CDR3: TGCGCCAGCAGCTTGGAACGGGCAGGGTTCTCCTACGAGCAGTACTTC. Amino acids: CASSLERAGFSYEQYF. This chain links TRBV5-1 with TRBJ2-7, with D perhaps TRBD1 (5 bases). V was shortened by 0 bases and J by 0 bases, with 13 bases between the two germline ends. This CDR3 is built from 16 residues. The germline CDR1 and CDR2 sequences are SGHRS and YFSETQ.

CDR3 sequence (DNA): TGTGCCAGCTCACCACCGACGGGGATGAACACCGGGGAGCTGTTTTTT. Encoded protein: CASSPPTGMNTGELFF. The chain carries TRBV18 and TRBJ2-2; weak D call: TRBD2 (5 bases). The CDR3 consists of 16 residues. CDR1 and CDR2 (germline): KGHSH, LQKENI. Trimming cost V 0 bases and J 1 base, with 9 bases left between them.

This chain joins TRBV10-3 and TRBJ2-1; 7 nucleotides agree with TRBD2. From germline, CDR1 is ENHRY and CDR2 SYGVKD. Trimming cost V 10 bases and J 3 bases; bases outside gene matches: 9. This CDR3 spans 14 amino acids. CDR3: CATGGVAGYNEQFF. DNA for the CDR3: TGTGCCACGGGTGGGGTAGCGGGCTACAATGAGCAGTTCTTC.

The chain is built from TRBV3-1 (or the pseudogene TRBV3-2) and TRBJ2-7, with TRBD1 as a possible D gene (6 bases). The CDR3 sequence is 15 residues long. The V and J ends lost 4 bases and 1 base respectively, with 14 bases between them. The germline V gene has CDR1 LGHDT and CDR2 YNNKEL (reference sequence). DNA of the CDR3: TGTGCCAGCAGCCCCCGAGGGGGACAATCCTACGAGCAGTACTTC. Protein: CASSPRGGQSYEQYF.

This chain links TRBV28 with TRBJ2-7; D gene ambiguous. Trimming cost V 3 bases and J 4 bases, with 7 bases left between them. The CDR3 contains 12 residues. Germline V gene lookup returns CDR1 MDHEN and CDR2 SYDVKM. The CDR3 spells CASSFSWYEQYF. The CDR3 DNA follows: TGTGCCAGCAGTTTCAGTTGGTACGAGCAGTACTTC. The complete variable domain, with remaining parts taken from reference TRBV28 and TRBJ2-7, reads DVKVTQSSRYLVKRTGEKVFLECVQDMDHENMFWYRQDPGLGLRLIYFSYDVKMKEKGDIPEGYSVSREKKERFSLILESASTNQTSMYLCASSFSWYEQYFGPGTRLTVT.

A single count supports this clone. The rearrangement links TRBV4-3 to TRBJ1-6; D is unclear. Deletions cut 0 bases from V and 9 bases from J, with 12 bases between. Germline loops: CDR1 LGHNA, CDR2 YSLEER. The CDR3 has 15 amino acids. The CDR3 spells CASSQESRVFSPLHF. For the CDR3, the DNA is TGCGCCAGCAGCCAAGAAAGCAGAGTGTTTTCACCCCTCCACTTT.

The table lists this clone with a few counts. The CDR3 DNA follows: TGTGCCAGCAGGCGACAGGGACAGCCCCAGCATTTT. Amino acid sequence: CASRRQGQPQHF. The chain links TRBV27 to TRBJ1-5; TRBD1 agrees at 7 bases. In germline, CDR1 is MNHEY, CDR2 SMNVEV (reference sequence). The CDR3 is made up of 12 amino acids. J lost 7 bases, V lost 6 bases, and 3 bases had no gene match.

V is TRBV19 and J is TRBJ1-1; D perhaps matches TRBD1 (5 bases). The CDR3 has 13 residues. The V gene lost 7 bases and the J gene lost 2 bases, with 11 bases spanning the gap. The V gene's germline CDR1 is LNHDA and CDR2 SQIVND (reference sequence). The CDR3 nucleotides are TGTGCCAGTACGAAGGGGCAAAACACTGAAGCTTTCTTT. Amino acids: CASTKGQNTEAFF.

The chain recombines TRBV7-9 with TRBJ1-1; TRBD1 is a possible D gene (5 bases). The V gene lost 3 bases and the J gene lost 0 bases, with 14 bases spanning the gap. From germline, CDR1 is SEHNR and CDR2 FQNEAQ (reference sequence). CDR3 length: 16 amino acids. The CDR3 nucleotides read TGTGCCAGCAGCTTCGCAGGGAGGCCCGTGAACACTGAAGCTTTCTTT. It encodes CASSFAGRPVNTEAFF.

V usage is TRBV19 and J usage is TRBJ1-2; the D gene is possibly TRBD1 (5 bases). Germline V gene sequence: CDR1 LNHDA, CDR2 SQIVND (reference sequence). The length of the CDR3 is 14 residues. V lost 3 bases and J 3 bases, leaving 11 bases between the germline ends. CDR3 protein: CASSITARDYGYTF. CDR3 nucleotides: TGTGCCAGTAGTATTACAGCCAGGGACTATGGCTACACCTTC.